Below, one T cell receptor (beta chain) is given with its context. In the authors' workflow: Reference gene primer amplification in the assay estimated nucleated cell counts. Assay used: immunoSEQ multiplex PCR; TCRdb lists only in-frame clones, some missing. V and J calls and clone size are given by that table; D and trimming were obtained from the DNA. Of over 150,000 clones in the sample, about 80% were seen once. Trimming took 2 bases from V and 7 from J; bases not matched to a gene: 4. This CDR3 has 13 amino acids. The germline V gene has CDR1 SGHRS and CDR2 YFSETQ. These data come from a study of blood T cell repertoires in COVID-19. Overall study context: Sites in the United States, Italy and Spain provided acute and convalescent COVID-19 samples. PBMCs, B-cell-depleted T cells, or T cells were the source of the cDNA or gDNA that made up the material.

The clonotype comes from a woman aged 55-70 years with acute or convalescent COVID-19. Sequencing was carried out using peripheral blood. The V and J genes are TRBV5-1 and TRBJ2-5, with 8 positions matching TRBD2. The CDR3: CASSFSGGRTQYF. In DNA, the CDR3 is TGCGCCAGCAGCTTCAGCGGGGGAAGGACCCAGTACTTC. Using reference TRBV5-1 and TRBJ2-5 for the parts outside the CDR3, the full variable domain is KAGVTQTPRYLIKTRGQQVTLSCSPISGHRSVSWYQQTPGQGLQFLFEYFSETQRNKGNFPGRFSGRQFSNSRSEMNVSTLELGDSALYLCASSFSGGRTQYFGPGTRLLVL.